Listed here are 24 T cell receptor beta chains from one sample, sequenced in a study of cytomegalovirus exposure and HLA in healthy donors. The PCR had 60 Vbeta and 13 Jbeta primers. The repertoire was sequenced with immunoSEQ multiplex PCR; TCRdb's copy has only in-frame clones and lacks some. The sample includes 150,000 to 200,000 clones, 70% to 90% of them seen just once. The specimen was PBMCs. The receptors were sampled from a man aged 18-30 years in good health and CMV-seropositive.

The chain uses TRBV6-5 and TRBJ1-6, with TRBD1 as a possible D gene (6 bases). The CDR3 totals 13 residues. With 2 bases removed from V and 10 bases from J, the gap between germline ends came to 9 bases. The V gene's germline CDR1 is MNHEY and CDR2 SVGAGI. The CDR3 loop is CASSYLRGSPLHF. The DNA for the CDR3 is TGTGCCAGCAGTTACCTCAGGGGCTCACCCCTCCACTTT.

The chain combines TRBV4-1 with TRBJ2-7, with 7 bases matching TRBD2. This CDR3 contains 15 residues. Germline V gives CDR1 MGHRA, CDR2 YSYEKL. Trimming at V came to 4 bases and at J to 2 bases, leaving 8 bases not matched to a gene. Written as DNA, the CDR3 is TGCGCCAGCAGCCTCACCCCCGGGGGGACCTACGAGCAGTACTTC. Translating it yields CASSLTPGGTYEQYF.

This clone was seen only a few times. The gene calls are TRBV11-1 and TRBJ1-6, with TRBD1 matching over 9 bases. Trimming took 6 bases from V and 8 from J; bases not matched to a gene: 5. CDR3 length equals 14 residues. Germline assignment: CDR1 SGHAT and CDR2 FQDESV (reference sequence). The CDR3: CASSLQGADSPLHF. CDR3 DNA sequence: TGTGCCAGCAGTTTACAGGGGGCTGATTCACCCCTCCACTTT.

The CDR3 loop reads CASSMTGINQPQHF. The DNA for the CDR3 is TGTGCCAGTAGTATGACAGGGATCAATCAGCCCCAGCATTTT. This chain joins TRBV19 and TRBJ1-5, with TRBD1 matching 7 bases. The length of the CDR3 is 14 residues. Trimming took 3 bases from V and 3 from J; bases not matched to a gene: 2. Germline CDR1 LNHDA, CDR2 SQIVND (reference sequence).

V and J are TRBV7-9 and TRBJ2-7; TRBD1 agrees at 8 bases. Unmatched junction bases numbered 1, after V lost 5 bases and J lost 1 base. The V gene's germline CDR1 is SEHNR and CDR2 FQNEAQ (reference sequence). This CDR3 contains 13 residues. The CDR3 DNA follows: TGTGCCAGCAGCCACAGGGGGTCCTACGAGCAGTACTTC. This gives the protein CASSHRGSYEQYF.

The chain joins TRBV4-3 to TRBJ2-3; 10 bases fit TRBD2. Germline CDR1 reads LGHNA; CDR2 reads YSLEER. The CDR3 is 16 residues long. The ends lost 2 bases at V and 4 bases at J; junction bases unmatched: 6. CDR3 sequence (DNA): TGCGCCAGCAGCCAATTACTAGCGGGGACTTCAGATACGCAGTATTTT. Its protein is CASSQLLAGTSDTQYF.

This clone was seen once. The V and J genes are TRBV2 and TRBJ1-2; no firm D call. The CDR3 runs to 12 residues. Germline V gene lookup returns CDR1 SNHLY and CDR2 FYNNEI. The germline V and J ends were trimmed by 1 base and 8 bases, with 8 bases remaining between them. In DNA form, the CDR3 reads TGTGCCAGCAGTGAAGGTAGTAGAGGCTACACCTTC. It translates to CASSEGSRGYTF.

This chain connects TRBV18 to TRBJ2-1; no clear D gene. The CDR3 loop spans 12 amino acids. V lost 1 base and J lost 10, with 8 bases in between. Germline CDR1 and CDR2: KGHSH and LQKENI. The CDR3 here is CASSPRGQEQFF. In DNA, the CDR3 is TGTGCCAGCTCACCACGTGGGCAAGAGCAGTTCTTC.

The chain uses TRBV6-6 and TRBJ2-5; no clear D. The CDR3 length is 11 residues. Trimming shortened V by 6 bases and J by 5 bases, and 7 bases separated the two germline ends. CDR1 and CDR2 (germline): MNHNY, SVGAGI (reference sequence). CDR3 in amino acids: CASSPEETQYF. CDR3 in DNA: TGTGCCAGCAGCCCGGAGGAGACCCAGTACTTC.

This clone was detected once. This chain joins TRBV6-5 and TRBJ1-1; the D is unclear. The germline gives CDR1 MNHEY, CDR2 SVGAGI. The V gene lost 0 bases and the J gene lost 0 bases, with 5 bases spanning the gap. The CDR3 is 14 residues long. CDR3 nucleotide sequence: TGTGCCAGCAGTTACTCGAGTATGAACACTGAAGCTTTCTTT. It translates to CASSYSSMNTEAFF.

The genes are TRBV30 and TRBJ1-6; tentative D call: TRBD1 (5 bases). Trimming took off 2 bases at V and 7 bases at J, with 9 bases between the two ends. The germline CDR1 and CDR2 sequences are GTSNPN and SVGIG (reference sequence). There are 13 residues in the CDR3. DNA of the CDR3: TGTGCCTGGAGTCCCACAGGCAATTCACCCCTCCACTTT. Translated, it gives CAWSPTGNSPLHF.

The CDR3 nucleotides are TGTGCCAGCCCGCGGGGGACGACGATGACTAGCACAGATACGCAGTATTTT. Translation: CASPRGTTMTSTDTQYF. The chain employs TRBV7-9 and TRBJ2-3; 7 positions agree with TRBD2. Germline CDR1 and CDR2: SEHNR and FQNEAQ (reference sequence). V lost 8 bases to trimming and J lost 0 bases; unmatched junction nucleotides: 14. There are 17 residues in the CDR3.

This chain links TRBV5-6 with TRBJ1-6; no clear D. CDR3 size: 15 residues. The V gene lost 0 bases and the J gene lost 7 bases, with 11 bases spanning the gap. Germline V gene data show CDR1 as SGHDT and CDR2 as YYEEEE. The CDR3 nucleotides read TGTGCCAGCAGCTTGGTTGGCGGTACCAATTCACCCCTCCACTTT. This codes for CASSLVGGTNSPLHF.

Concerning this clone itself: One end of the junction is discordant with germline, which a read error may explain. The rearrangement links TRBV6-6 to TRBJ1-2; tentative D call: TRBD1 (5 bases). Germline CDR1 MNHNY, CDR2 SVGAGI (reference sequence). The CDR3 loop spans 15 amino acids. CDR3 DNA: TGTGCCAGCAGTTCGACCGGGACGAAGGACTATGGTTACACCTTC. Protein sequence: CASSSTGTKDYGYTF.

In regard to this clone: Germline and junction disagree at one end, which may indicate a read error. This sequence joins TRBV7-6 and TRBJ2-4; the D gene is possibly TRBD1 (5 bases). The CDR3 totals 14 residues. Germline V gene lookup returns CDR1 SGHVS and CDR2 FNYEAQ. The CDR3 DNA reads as TGTGCCAGCAGCCCGACAGTAGACAAAAACAGTCAGTACTTC. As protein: CASSPTVDKNSQYF.

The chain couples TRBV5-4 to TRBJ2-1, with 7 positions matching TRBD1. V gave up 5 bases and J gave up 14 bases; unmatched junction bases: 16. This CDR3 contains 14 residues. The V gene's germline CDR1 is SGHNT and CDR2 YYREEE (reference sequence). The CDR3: CASSLRDRADPKFF. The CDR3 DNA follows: TGTGCCAGCAGTCTCAGAGACAGGGCAGATCCAAAGTTCTTC.

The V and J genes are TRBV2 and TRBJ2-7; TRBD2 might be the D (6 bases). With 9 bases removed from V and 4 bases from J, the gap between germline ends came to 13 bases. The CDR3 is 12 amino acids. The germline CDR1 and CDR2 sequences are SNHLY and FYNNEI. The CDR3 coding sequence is TGTGCCAGTAGACTAGGGGCTTACGAGCAGTACTTC. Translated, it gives CASRLGAYEQYF.

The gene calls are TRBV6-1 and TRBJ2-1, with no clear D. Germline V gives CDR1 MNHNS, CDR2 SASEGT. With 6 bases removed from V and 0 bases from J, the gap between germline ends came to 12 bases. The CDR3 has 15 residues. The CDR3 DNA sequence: TGTGCCAGCAGGGCTAGTCAGAGCTCCTACAATGAGCAGTTCTTC. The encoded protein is CASRASQSSYNEQFF.

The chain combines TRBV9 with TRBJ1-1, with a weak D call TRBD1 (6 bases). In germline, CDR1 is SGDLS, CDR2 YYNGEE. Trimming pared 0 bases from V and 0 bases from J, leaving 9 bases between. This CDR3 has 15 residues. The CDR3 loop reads CASSVEQGMNTEAFF. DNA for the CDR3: TGTGCCAGCAGCGTAGAACAGGGTATGAACACTGAAGCTTTCTTT.

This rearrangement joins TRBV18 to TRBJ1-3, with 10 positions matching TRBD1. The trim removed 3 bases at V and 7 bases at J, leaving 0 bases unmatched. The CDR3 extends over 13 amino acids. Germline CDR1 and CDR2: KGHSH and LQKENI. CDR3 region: CASSPGQGNTIYF. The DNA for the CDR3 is TGTGCCAGCTCACCGGGACAGGGGAACACCATATATTTT.

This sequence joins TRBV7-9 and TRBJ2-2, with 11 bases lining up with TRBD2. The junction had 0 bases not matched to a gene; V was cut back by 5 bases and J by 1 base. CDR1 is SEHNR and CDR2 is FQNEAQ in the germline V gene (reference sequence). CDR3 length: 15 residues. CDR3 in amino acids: CASSGLAGNTGELFF. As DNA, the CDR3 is TGTGCCAGCAGCGGACTAGCGGGGAACACCGGGGAGCTGTTTTTT.

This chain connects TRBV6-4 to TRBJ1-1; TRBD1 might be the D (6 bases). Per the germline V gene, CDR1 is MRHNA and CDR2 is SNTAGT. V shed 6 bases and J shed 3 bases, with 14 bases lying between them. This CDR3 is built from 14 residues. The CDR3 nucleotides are TGTGCCAGCAGGGATTCGGACAGACACACTGAAGCTTTCTTT. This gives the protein CASRDSDRHTEAFF.

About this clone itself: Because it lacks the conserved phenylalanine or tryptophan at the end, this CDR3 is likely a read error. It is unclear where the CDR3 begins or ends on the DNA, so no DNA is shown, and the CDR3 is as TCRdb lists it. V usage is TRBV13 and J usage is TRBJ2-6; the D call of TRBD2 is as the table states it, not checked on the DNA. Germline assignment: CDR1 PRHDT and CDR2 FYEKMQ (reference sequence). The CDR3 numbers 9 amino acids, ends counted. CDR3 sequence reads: CASWVAGLG.

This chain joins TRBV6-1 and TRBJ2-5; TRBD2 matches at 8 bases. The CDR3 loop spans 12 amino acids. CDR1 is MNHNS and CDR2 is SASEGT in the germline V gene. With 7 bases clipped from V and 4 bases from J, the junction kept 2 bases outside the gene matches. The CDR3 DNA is TGTGCCAGCAAAAGCGGGGGAGAGACCCAGTACTTC. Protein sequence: CASKSGGETQYF.